These T cell receptor beta chains were read from a single sample in a study of identical twins. TCRdb reanalysed the 5' RACE reads using MiXCR and keeps one entry per CDR3 protein. The sample yields around 250,000 distinct CDR3 sequences, about 6.7% seen once. The sample was also linked to a second study, of T cells expressing NK-cell markers.

The sample comprised CD8+ T cells sorted from blood. The receptors come from a woman in her late teens or twenties in good health. The CDR3 runs from the conserved cysteine through the conserved F or W. A D gene is named only where the DNA matches it firmly. Clone size is given for some rows only: seen once, a few or many times, or a class if the clone is expanded.

V,J,D,length,size,CDR3,DNA
TRBV12-3/TRBV12-4,TRBJ2-7,.,16,many,CASSMAGAPSSYEQYF,TGTGCCAGCAGTATGGCGGGGGCCCCCTCTTCTTACGAGCAGTACTTC
TRBV9,TRBJ1-6,.,15,few,CASSVGTPYNSPLHF,TGTGCCAGCAGCGTAGGGACTCCCTATAATTCACCCCTCCACTTT
TRBV20-1,TRBJ2-3,.,16,.,CSAEILAPEDTDTQYF,TGCAGTGCTGAAATATTGGCCCCTGAGGACACAGATACGCAGTATTTT
TRBV12-3/TRBV12-4,TRBJ2-1,.,15,few,CASSLGRRDYNEQFF,TGTGCCAGCAGTTTAGGTCGTCGTGACTACAATGAGCAGTTCTTC
TRBV6-2/TRBV6-3,TRBJ2-7,.,15,few,CASSYSGGSSYEQYF,TGTGCCAGCAGTTACTCGGGGGGTAGCTCCTACGAGCAGTACTTC
TRBV20-1,TRBJ2-5,.,14,many,CSVGSGGRWETQYF,TGCAGTGTTGGTTCTGGGGGCCGTTGGGAGACCCAGTACTTC
TRBV6-2/TRBV6-3,TRBJ2-7,.,12,.,CASSYSVYEQYF,TGTGCCAGCAGTTATTCGGTCTACGAGCAGTACTTC
TRBV27,TRBJ2-2,.,15,many,CASSGKGAYTGELFF,TGTGCCAGCAGTGGTAAAGGGGCCTACACCGGGGAGCTGTTTTTT
TRBV5-6,TRBJ2-3,TRBD2,17,few,CASSNQRGEKHTDTQYF,TGTGCCAGCAGCAACCAGCGGGGGGAAAAACACACAGATACGCAGTATTTT
TRBV14,TRBJ1-2,.,13,few,CASSQSRTNGYTF,TGTGCCAGCAGCCAGAGTCGGACTAACGGCTACACCTTC
TRBV11-2,TRBJ2-1,TRBD2,14,many,CASRPGTSHGEQFF,TGTGCCAGCAGACCTGGGACTAGCCATGGTGAGCAGTTCTTC
TRBV11-2,TRBJ2-1,TRBD2,14,.,CASSGLAGTVEQFF,TGTGCCAGCAGCGGACTAGCGGGAACCGTTGAGCAGTTCTTC
TRBV6-2/TRBV6-3,TRBJ2-6,.,16,.,CASTTLLRPTPYVLTF,TGTGCCAGCACCACCTTGTTAAGGCCAACCCCCTACGTCCTGACTTTC
TRBV27,TRBJ2-2,TRBD1,17,.,CASSLETGTVVAGELFF,TGTGCCAGCAGTCTAGAGACCGGGACAGTTGTGGCCGGGGAGCTGTTTTTT
TRBV6-5,TRBJ2-1,.,11,few,CASSRLYEQFF,TGTGCCAGCAGCCGCCTTTATGAGCAGTTCTTC
TRBV4-3,TRBJ2-7,TRBD2,17,.,CASSQGVGGNQAYEQYF,TGCGCCAGCAGCCAAGGCGTCGGGGGGAATCAGGCCTACGAGCAGTACTTC
TRBV11-3,TRBJ1-4,.,16,.,CASSAKPLPRAEKLFF,TGTGCCAGCAGCGCAAAGCCCTTACCACGGGCCGAAAAACTGTTTTTT
TRBV9,TRBJ1-1,.,13,.,CASSTTPNTEAFF,TGTGCCAGCAGCACGACACCGAACACTGAAGCTTTCTTT
TRBV7-3,TRBJ2-2,TRBD2,15,once,CASSPHGGGTGELFF,TGTGCCAGCAGCCCTCACGGGGGGGGCACCGGGGAGCTGTTTTTT
TRBV6-1,TRBJ2-6,.,17,.,CASRKRDRTSGANVLTF,TGTGCCAGCAGAAAGCGGGACAGGACCTCTGGGGCCAACGTCCTGACTTTC
TRBV5-6,TRBJ2-7,TRBD2,14,.,CASRTGGASDEQYF,TGTGCCAGCAGAACGGGGGGGGCTAGCGACGAGCAGTACTTC
TRBV10-2,TRBJ1-2,TRBD1,11,few,CASEGAHGYTF,TGCGCCAGCGAGGGGGCTCATGGCTACACCTTC
TRBV9,TRBJ2-2,TRBD1,16,.,CASSARTGVDTGELFF,TGTGCCAGCAGCGCCAGGACAGGGGTCGACACCGGGGAGCTGTTTTTT
TRBV27,TRBJ2-7,.,15,.,CASSLQGMVGYEQYF,TGTGCCAGCAGTCTACAGGGCATGGTGGGCTACGAGCAGTACTTC
TRBV5-6,TRBJ2-5,.,15,few,CASSTWASFSETQYF,TGTGCCAGCAGCACCTGGGCTAGCTTCTCGGAGACCCAGTACTTC
TRBV5-1,TRBJ2-7,TRBD1,14,many,CASSPGQGDDEQYF,TGCGCCAGCAGCCCCGGACAGGGTGACGACGAGCAGTACTTC
TRBV12-3/TRBV12-4,TRBJ2-1,.,12,many,CASNEGGNEQFF,TGTGCCAGCAACGAGGGGGGGAATGAGCAGTTCTTC
TRBV20-1,TRBJ2-3,TRBD2,13,few,CSAQAGATDTQYF,TGCAGTGCCCAAGCGGGAGCTACAGATACGCAGTATTTT
TRBV30,TRBJ2-1,TRBD2,13,.,CALASGSYNEQFF,TGTGCCCTAGCTAGCGGCTCCTACAATGAGCAGTTCTTC
TRBV27,TRBJ1-1,TRBD1,13,many,CASRSNRGTEAFF,TGTGCCAGCAGATCCAACAGGGGCACTGAAGCTTTCTTT
TRBV7-8,TRBJ2-2,TRBD2,17,few,CASSRQGGGGHPGELFF,TGTGCCAGCAGCCGCCAGGGAGGCGGGGGGCACCCCGGGGAGCTGTTTTTT
TRBV6-2/TRBV6-3,TRBJ2-1,TRBD2,15,few,CASSYVAGAYNEQFF,TGTGCCAGCAGTTACGTTGCGGGAGCATACAATGAGCAGTTCTTC
TRBV5-5,TRBJ2-1,TRBD2,17,.,CASRHYQAGGPYNEQFF,TGTGCCAGCAGACACTATCAGGCGGGAGGTCCGTACAATGAGCAGTTCTTC
TRBV6-1,TRBJ2-1,.,13,few,CASGAGAGDEQFF,TGTGCCAGCGGGGCGGGGGCCGGCGATGAGCAGTTCTTC
TRBV12-3/TRBV12-4,TRBJ1-6,.,14,.,CASSLGSRGSPLHF,TGTGCCAGCAGTTTGGGGAGTAGGGGTTCACCCCTCCACTTT
TRBV2,TRBJ1-2,TRBD1,13,.,CASPTTGNWGYTF,TGTGCCAGCCCAACGACAGGGAATTGGGGCTACACCTTC
TRBV6-1,TRBJ2-2,TRBD1,17,many,CASSPKRILDRAGELFF,TGTGCCAGCAGTCCGAAACGTATCTTAGACAGGGCCGGGGAGCTGTTTTTT
TRBV7-9,TRBJ1-3,TRBD1,17,.,CASSQDRWTHSGNTIYF,TGTGCCAGCAGCCAGGACAGGTGGACGCACTCTGGAAACACCATATATTTT
TRBV27,TRBJ1-1,.,13,few,CASSAPVTTEAFF,TGTGCCAGCAGCGCCCCGGTGACCACTGAAGCTTTCTTT
TRBV6-5,TRBJ2-7,.,14,many,CASSYSSSGYEQYF,TGTGCCAGCAGTTACTCTAGTTCCGGCTACGAGCAGTACTTC
TRBV5-6,TRBJ2-7,.,13,.,CASGSGGIYEQYF,TGTGCCAGCGGCTCCGGGGGCATCTACGAGCAGTACTTC
TRBV3-1,TRBJ2-5,TRBD1,15,few,CASSHPDRGGETQYF,TGTGCCAGCAGCCATCCAGACAGGGGCGGAGAGACCCAGTACTTC
TRBV6-5,TRBJ2-5,TRBD2,12,many,CASRGLAKTQYF,TGTGCCAGCAGGGGACTAGCGAAGACCCAGTACTTC
TRBV9,TRBJ2-1,.,12,.,CASTSSYNEQFF,TGTGCCAGCACTAGCTCCTACAATGAGCAGTTCTTC
TRBV2,TRBJ1-2,.,13,few,CANNQGIDYGYTF,TGTGCCAACAACCAGGGGATTGACTATGGCTACACCTTC
TRBV7-2,TRBJ1-1,.,15,.,CASSLAYNGNTEAFF,TGTGCCAGCAGCTTAGCGTATAACGGAAACACTGAAGCTTTCTTT
TRBV5-6,TRBJ2-7,.,15,many,CASSLWGSPSYEQYF,TGTGCCAGCAGCTTGTGGGGATCGCCCTCTTACGAGCAGTACTTC
TRBV12-3/TRBV12-4,TRBJ1-5,.,13,.,CASSQFQSKPQHF,TGTGCCAGCAGCCAATTCCAGTCCAAGCCCCAGCATTTT
TRBV12-3/TRBV12-4,TRBJ1-1,.,17,many,CASSLRAGHTENTEAFF,TGTGCCAGCAGTTTACGGGCAGGGCACACAGAAAACACTGAAGCTTTCTTT
TRBV7-9,TRBJ2-1,TRBD2,16,few,CASSLGGTSGSNEQFF,TGTGCCAGCAGCTTAGGGGGGACTAGCGGGAGTAATGAGCAGTTCTTC
TRBV4-3,TRBJ2-7,.,15,few,CASSQDGASSYEQYF,TGCGCCAGCAGCCAAGATGGGGCCTCCTCCTACGAGCAGTACTTC
TRBV11-2,TRBJ2-1,TRBD2,13,.,CASSLGSSGLEFF,TGTGCCAGCAGCTTAGGGTCTAGCGGATTGGAGTTCTTC
TRBV2,TRBJ2-1,TRBD2,14,few,CAIPGGGSYNEQFF,TGTGCCATCCCGGGCGGGGGCTCCTACAATGAGCAGTTCTTC
TRBV7-9,TRBJ2-2,.,15,.,CASSSNKGRTGELFF,TGTGCCAGCAGCTCTAATAAAGGCAGAACCGGGGAGCTGTTTTTT
TRBV9,TRBJ2-3,.,16,many,CASSVAAGASTDTQYF,TGTGCCAGCAGCGTAGCGGCTGGTGCTAGCACAGATACGCAGTATTTT